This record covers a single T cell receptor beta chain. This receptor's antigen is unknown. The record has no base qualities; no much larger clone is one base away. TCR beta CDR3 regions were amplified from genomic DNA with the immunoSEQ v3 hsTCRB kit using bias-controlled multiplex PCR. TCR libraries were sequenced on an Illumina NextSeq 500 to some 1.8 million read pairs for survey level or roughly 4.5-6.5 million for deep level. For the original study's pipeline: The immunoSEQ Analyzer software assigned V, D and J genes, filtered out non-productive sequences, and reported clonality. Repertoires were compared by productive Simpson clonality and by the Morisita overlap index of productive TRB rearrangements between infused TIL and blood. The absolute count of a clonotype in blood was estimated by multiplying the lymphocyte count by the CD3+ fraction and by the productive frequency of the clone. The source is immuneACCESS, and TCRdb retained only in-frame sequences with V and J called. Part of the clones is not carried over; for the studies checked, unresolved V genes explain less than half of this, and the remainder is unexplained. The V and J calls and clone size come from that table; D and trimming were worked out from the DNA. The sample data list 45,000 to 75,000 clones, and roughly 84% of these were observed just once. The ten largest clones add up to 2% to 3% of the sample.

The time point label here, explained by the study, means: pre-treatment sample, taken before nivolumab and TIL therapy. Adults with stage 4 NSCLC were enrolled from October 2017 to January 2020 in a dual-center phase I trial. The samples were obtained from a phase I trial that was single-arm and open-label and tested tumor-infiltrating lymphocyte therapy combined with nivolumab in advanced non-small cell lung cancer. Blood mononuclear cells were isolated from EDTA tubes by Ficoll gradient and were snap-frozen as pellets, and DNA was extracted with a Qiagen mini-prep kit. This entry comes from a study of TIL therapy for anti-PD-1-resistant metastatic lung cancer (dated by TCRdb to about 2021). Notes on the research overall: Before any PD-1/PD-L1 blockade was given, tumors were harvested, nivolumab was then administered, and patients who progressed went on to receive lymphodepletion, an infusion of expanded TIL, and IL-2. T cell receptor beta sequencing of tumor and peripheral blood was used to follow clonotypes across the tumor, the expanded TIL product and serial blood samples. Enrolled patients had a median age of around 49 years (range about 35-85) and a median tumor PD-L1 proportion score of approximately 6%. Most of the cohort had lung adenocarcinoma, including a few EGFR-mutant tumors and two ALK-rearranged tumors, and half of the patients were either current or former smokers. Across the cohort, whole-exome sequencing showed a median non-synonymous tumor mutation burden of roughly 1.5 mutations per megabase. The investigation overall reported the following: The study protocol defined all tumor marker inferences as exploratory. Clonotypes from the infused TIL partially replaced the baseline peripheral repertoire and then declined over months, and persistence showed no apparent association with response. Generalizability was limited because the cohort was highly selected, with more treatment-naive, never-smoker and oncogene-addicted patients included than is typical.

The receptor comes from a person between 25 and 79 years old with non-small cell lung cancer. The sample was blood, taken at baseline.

CDR3 region: CASSIDGGSSYNEQFF. The nucleotide sequence reads as follows: TGTGCCAGTAGTATTGATGGCGGGAGCTCCTACAATGAGCAGTTCTTC. The sequence joins TRBV19 to TRBJ2-1, with 7 bases in between that match TRBD2. The CDR3 contains 16 residues, cysteine and phenylalanine counted. Only the CDR3 DNA stays, 48 bases, in frame from base 1. V is pruned by 3 bases and J by 0 bases, leaving 5 bases of the junction without a gene match. Per the germline V gene (reference sequence), LNHDA is the CDR1 and SQIVND is the CDR2. Full variable domain (CDR3 extended with the reference TRBV19 and TRBJ2-1 proteins): DGGITQSPKYLFRKEGQNVTLSCEQNLNHDAMYWYRQDPGQGLRLIYYSQIVNDFQKGDIAEGYSVSREKKESFPLTVTSAQKNPTAFYLCASSIDGGSSYNEQFFGPGTRLTVL.